The clone carrying this T cell receptor (beta chain) was detected a few times. Its antigen is not known. This entry belongs to a study of human T cells and chemical hapten exposure. Study-level results: A positive correlation with patch test score was found for PT1 expanded TCR counts. Expanded TCRs created a significantly greater count of big CDR3 similarity clusters than controls did. Among TCRs, those above 1 in 1000 frequency were unaffected by DPC sensitization.

Time point defined: patch test 1, 2 weeks after DPC sensitization. Treatment meaning: therapeutic diphenylcyclopropenone sensitization with weekly scalp DPC. Germline assignment: CDR1 LGHDT and CDR2 YNNKEL (reference sequence). V trimming: 3 bases; J trimming: 7 bases; junction bases outside the gene matches: 10. This CDR3 spans 18 amino acids. TCRdb recomputed calls from the RACE reads with MiXCR, one row per CDR3 protein. The sample gives more than 100,000 distinct CDR3 sequences, approximately 13% of which show up once; 0.92% is in the top ten. The input for sequencing was whole blood, taken in connection with sensitization to the hapten diphenylcyclopropenone (DPC). The sequence was obtained from a man aged 18-30 years with alopecia areata. Some clones in this sample may be carry-over from other donors' samples. This chain uses TRBV3-1 with TRBJ2-3, with 16 positions matching TRBD2. CDR3 DNA sequence: TGTGCCAGCAGCCAGACCCCCGGGACTAGCGGGGGGGCCTATACGCAGTATTTT. It translates to CASSQTPGTSGGAYTQYF.